The 23 T cell receptor beta chains below come from one sample, sequenced in a study of shared clonotypes between healthy human individuals. CD45RO-negative CD8 cells positively selected for CCR7 made up the naive population, which excluded terminally differentiated effector memory CD45RA+ cells. Clones were sequenced by immunoSEQ multiplex PCR, and TCRdb holds only the in-frame ones, with some missing. The table has roughly 2.1 million clones, roughly 91% seen once; the top ten hold more than 1.5%. The sequencing input was naive CD8+ T cells from PBMCs. The receptors originated from a man aged 18-30 years in good health. Some clones in this sample may be carry-over from other donors' samples.

This clone is a singleton in its sample. The rearrangement links TRBV7-9 to TRBJ2-7; no definite D call. The CDR3 covers 13 residues. Germline V gene data show CDR1 as SEHNR and CDR2 as FQNEAQ (reference sequence). Trimming removed 5 bases at V and 1 base at J, with 9 bases between. CDR3 residues: CASSAVASYEQYF. CDR3 nucleotide sequence: TGTGCCAGCAGCGCGGTGGCATCCTACGAGCAGTACTTC.

The chain has TRBV4-1 and TRBJ2-4, with D perhaps TRBD2 (5 bases). This CDR3 has 15 residues. Germline CDR1 MGHRA, CDR2 YSYEKL. The germline V and J ends were trimmed by 4 bases and 0 bases, with 10 bases remaining between them. The CDR3 spells CASSPAVLAKNIQYF. The CDR3 DNA reads as TGCGCCAGCAGCCCAGCGGTGTTAGCCAAAAACATTCAGTACTTC.

This sequence joins TRBV15 and TRBJ2-7, with TRBD1 as a possible D gene (5 bases). There are 12 residues in the CDR3. With 4 bases removed from V and 6 bases from J, the gap between germline ends came to 10 bases. Germline loops: CDR1 LNHNV, CDR2 YYDKDF (reference sequence). The CDR3 nucleotides read TGTGCCACCAGCACTAGGGGTGTCGAGCAGTACTTC. Translation: CATSTRGVEQYF.

This chain uses TRBV10-3 with TRBJ1-2; D possibly corresponds to TRBD1 (5 bases). Trimming took 5 bases from V and 4 from J, leaving 26 bases between them. The CDR3 covers 18 residues. CDR1 and CDR2 from the germline V gene are ENHRY and SYGVKD. This chain's CDR3 is CAISHKTDAIPVGYGYTF. CDR3 coding DNA: TGTGCCATCAGTCACAAGACAGACGCGATCCCTGTGGGCTATGGCTACACCTTC.

The chain combines TRBV19 with TRBJ1-1; D gene unclear. With 4 bases removed from V and 1 base from J, the gap between germline ends came to 4 bases. Germline CDR1 LNHDA, CDR2 SQIVND (reference sequence). CDR3 length equals 12 residues. CDR3: CASSSWNTEAFF. CDR3 DNA sequence: TGTGCCAGTAGTAGTTGGAACACTGAAGCTTTCTTT.

This chain links TRBV29-1 with TRBJ2-1; D is perhaps TRBD1 (5 bases). Germline V gene lookup returns CDR1 SQVTM and CDR2 ANQGSEA. Trimming pared 8 bases from V and 6 bases from J, leaving 23 bases between. CDR3 size: 15 residues. For the CDR3, the DNA is TGCAGCACAGAGGACAATGGTGTGGCTTTCAATGAGCAGTTCTTC. This codes for CSTEDNGVAFNEQFF.

The chain is built from TRBV2 and TRBJ2-3; D possibly matches TRBD1 or TRBD2 (5 bases each). Trimming left V 6 bases short and J 4 bases short, with 5 bases between. CDR1 is SNHLY, CDR2 FYNNEI, per germline. CDR3 length equals 11 residues. The CDR3 coding sequence is TGTGCCAGCAGGGGGGCAGATACGCAGTATTTT. This encodes CASRGADTQYF.

About this clone: The sample carries other DNA sequences with the same CDR3. The chain has TRBV6-5 and TRBJ2-5; D is unclear. Between the trimmed V and J ends, which lost 0 bases and 1 base, there was a span of 6 bases. Germline-derived CDR1 and CDR2 are MNHEY and SVGAGI. There are 14 residues in the CDR3. The CDR3 DNA reads as TGTGCCAGCAGTTACTCGGGCAGCCAAGAGACCCAGTACTTC. It encodes CASSYSGSQETQYF.

The chain has TRBV28 and TRBJ2-5, with a tentative D call TRBD2 (6 bases). The ends were cut back, 2 bases at V and 6 bases at J, with 10 bases in the middle. Germline V gene data show CDR1 as MDHEN and CDR2 as SYDVKM. The CDR3 runs 13 residues. In DNA form, the CDR3 reads TGTGCCAGCAGTTTAGGGGCGGGAAAGACCCAGTACTTC. It translates to CASSLGAGKTQYF.

In this sample, this clone turned up once. V and J are TRBV29-1 and TRBJ2-7, with a tentative D call TRBD2 (6 bases). The CDR3 has 14 residues. V lost 4 bases, J lost 6 bases, and 19 bases lay in between. Germline assignment: CDR1 SQVTM and CDR2 ANQGSEA. The chain's CDR3 is CSVVRGMGTSEQYF. The CDR3 bases are TGCAGCGTTGTCCGCGGGATGGGGACCTCCGAGCAGTACTTC.

This sequence joins TRBV7-3 and TRBJ2-7; D is perhaps TRBD1 or TRBD2 (5 bases each). V lost 2 bases, J lost 7 bases, and 15 bases lay in between. Per the germline V gene, CDR1 is SGHTA and CDR2 is FQGTGA. This CDR3 region has 14 residues. In nucleotides, the CDR3 is TGTGCCAGCAGCTTATCTTGGGACGAAGGGGAGCAGTACTTC. This translates into CASSLSWDEGEQYF.

The chain recombines TRBV5-1 with TRBJ2-1; the match to TRBD2 covers 10 bases. The CDR3 length is 17 residues. Trimming removed 4 bases from V and 5 bases from J; junction bases left unmatched: 12. CDR1 and CDR2 from the germline V gene are SGHRS and YFSETQ. The CDR3 reads CASSEGLAHVTHNEQFF. DNA for the CDR3: TGCGCCAGCAGCGAGGGACTAGCGCACGTGACACACAATGAGCAGTTCTTC.

The V and J genes are TRBV15 and TRBJ2-7, with D maybe TRBD2 (5 bases). V lost 8 bases to trimming and J lost 5 bases, with 13 bases between them. CDR1 is LNHNV, CDR2 YYDKDF, per germline (reference sequence). The CDR3 loop spans 12 amino acids. CDR3 in DNA: TGTGCCACCGAGGGAGAGAAGGACGAGCAGTACTTC. Translation gives CATEGEKDEQYF. Using reference TRBV15 and TRBJ2-7 for the parts outside the CDR3, the full variable domain is DAMVIQNPRYQVTQFGKPVTLSCSQTLNHNVMYWYQQKSSQAPKLLFHYYDKDFNNEADTPDNFQSRRPNTSFCFLDIRSPGLGDTAMYLCATEGEKDEQYFGPGTRLTVT.

The CDR3 loop reads CSVGRRGSYNEQFF. CDR3 DNA: TGCAGCGTCGGGAGGAGGGGCTCCTACAATGAGCAGTTCTTC. The V and J genes are TRBV29-1 and TRBJ2-1; TRBD2 matches at 7 bases. J lost 0 bases, V lost 6 bases, and 5 bases had no gene match. This CDR3 spans 14 amino acids. Germline CDR1 SQVTM, CDR2 ANQGSEA.

The chain employs TRBV9 and TRBJ2-3; TRBD2 matches 10 bases. V was pared by 1 base and J by 4 bases, with 6 bases of the junction left unmatched. There are 16 residues in the CDR3. Germline CDR1 and CDR2: SGDLS and YYNGEE. The CDR3 reads CASSVRPTSGADTQYF. The CDR3 nucleotides are TGTGCCAGCAGCGTACGCCCCACTAGCGGGGCAGATACGCAGTATTTT. The variable domain in full, completed from reference TRBV9 and TRBJ2-3, reads DSGVTQTPKHLITATGQRVTLRCSPRSGDLSVYWYQQSLDQGLQFLIQYYNGEERAKGNILERFSAQQFPDLHSELNLSSLELGDSALYFCASSVRPTSGADTQYFGPGTRLTVL.

This clone is a singleton in its sample. CDR3 sequence: CATSRDLMNTEAFF. As DNA, the CDR3 is TGTGCCACCAGCAGAGATCTGATGAACACTGAAGCTTTCTTT. The chain combines TRBV15 with TRBJ1-1; no reliable D call. There are 14 residues in the CDR3. Trimming took 0 bases from V and 0 from J, leaving 5 bases between them. Germline assignment: CDR1 LNHNV and CDR2 YYDKDF (reference sequence).

In the case of this clone: An end of the junction does not agree with germline; a read error may underlie this. The chain is built from TRBV29-1 and TRBJ2-7, with 8 bases identical to TRBD1. Germline loops: CDR1 SQVTM, CDR2 ANQGSEA. This CDR3 spans 13 amino acids. CDR3 residues: CCVAGGIAYEQYF. For the CDR3, the DNA is TGCTGCGTGGCAGGGGGCATTGCCTACGAGCAGTACTTC.

The chain couples TRBV5-4 to TRBJ2-1; 14 bases are shared with TRBD2. J lost 8 bases, V lost 4 bases, and 11 bases had no gene match. CDR3 size: 17 residues. Germline V gene data show CDR1 as SGHNT and CDR2 as YYREEE (reference sequence). The CDR3 protein is CASSDAGLAGVWYEQFF. CDR3 coding DNA: TGTGCCAGCAGCGATGCGGGACTAGCGGGAGTTTGGTATGAGCAGTTCTTC.

V is TRBV5-4 and J is TRBJ2-7; maybe TRBD1 (5 bases). CDR3 size: 13 residues. CDR1 and CDR2 from the germline V gene are SGHNT and YYREEE (reference sequence). Trimming removed 7 bases from V and 5 bases from J, with 16 bases in between. CDR3 amino acids: CASGTGAVHEQYF. DNA for the CDR3: TGTGCCAGCGGAACAGGTGCCGTCCACGAGCAGTACTTC.

The chain is built from TRBV19 and TRBJ2-2, with 7 positions matching TRBD2. Germline loops: CDR1 LNHDA, CDR2 SQIVND (reference sequence). This CDR3 spans 16 amino acids. The V and J ends lost 4 bases and 4 bases, in that order; junction bases with no gene match: 9. The CDR3 sequence: CASSTFGLGATGELFF. CDR3 DNA sequence: TGTGCCAGTAGTACTTTTGGACTAGGGGCCACCGGGGAGCTGTTTTTT.

V gene TRBV7-9 combines with J gene TRBJ2-1, with 11 bases lining up with TRBD2. Germline V gene sequence: CDR1 SEHNR, CDR2 FQNEAQ (reference sequence). CDR3 size: 15 residues. V gave up 7 bases and J gave up 3 bases; unmatched junction bases: 5. This chain's CDR3 is CASMIAGGLYNEQFF. CDR3 bases: TGTGCCAGCATGATAGCGGGAGGGCTCTACAATGAGCAGTTCTTC.

The chain links TRBV6-5 to TRBJ2-5; D could derive from TRBD1 or TRBD2 (5 bases each). Germline CDR1 is MNHEY and CDR2 is SVGAGI. Deletions cut 0 bases from V and 5 bases from J, with 16 bases between. This CDR3 spans 16 amino acids. CDR3 in DNA: TGTGCCAGCAGTTACTCGGGGGAAAATGAGGGGGAGACCCAGTACTTC. This gives the protein CASSYSGENEGETQYF.

This chain connects TRBV11-1 to TRBJ2-1; 7 nucleotides match TRBD1. This CDR3 is built from 14 residues. Germline CDR1 is SGHAT and CDR2 is FQDESV (reference sequence). Germline trimming cut 4 bases from V and 3 bases from J; bases unmatched to any gene: 3. The CDR3 region is CASSSAGGYNEQFF. CDR3 coding DNA: TGTGCCAGCAGCTCGGCAGGGGGCTACAATGAGCAGTTCTTC. The whole variable domain, remainder taken from reference TRBV11-1 and TRBJ2-1, is EAEVAQSPRYKITEKSQAVAFWCDPISGHATLYWYRQILGQGPELLVQFQDESVVDDSQLPKDRFSAERLKGVDSTLKIQPAELGDSAMYLCASSSAGGYNEQFFGPGTRLTVL.